This T cell receptor (beta chain) appears in the sequencing data of a study of blood T cell repertoires in COVID-19. Original methodology: Cell counts per sample came from amplifying reference gene primers. Libraries were prepared by immunoSEQ multiplex PCR; TCRdb keeps only in-frame clonotypes and omits some of them. The V and J calls and clone size are taken from that table; D and trimming were inferred from the DNA. This table holds 79,000 or so clones, 80% to 90% found once. Per germline, CDR1 ENHRY and CDR2 SYGVKD. V lost 5 bases, J lost 0 bases, and 3 bases stayed unmatched. There are 14 residues in the CDR3.

The sequenced material came from peripheral blood. The rearrangement uses TRBV10-3 and TRBJ1-1, with 7 bases matching TRBD1. This TCR came from a human donor in a cohort sampled during active COVID-19. The CDR3 DNA reads as TGTGCCATCAGTTACCAGGGGGTGAACACTGAAGCTTTCTTT. Translating gives CAISYQGVNTEAFF.